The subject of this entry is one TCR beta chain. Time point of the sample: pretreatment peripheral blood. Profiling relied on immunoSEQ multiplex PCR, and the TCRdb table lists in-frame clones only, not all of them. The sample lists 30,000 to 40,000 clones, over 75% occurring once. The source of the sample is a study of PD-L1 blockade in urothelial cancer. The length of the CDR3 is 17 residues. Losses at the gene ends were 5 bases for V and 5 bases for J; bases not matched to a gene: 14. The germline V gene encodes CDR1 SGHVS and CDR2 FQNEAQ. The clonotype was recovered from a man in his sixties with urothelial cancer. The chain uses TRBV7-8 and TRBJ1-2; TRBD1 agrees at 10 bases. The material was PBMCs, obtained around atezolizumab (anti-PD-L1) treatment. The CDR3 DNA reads TGTGCCAGCAGCCCGGCCAGGAGGACAGGGGGTCGGTATGGCTACACCTTC. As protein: CASSPARRTGGRYGYTF.